Included here is one T cell receptor beta chain sequence, with context. Its antigen is unknown. This sample is drawn from a study of T cell responses to AZD1222 COVID-19 vaccine. Points from the study as a whole: Clonal diversity was possibly underestimated, and the donors were mostly white British, with more females.

Profiled with immunoSEQ multiplex PCR; TCRdb holds only in-frame clones, not every one. This sample yields about 130,000 clones, of which roughly 92% are seen a single time; 0.9% to 1.3% belongs to the top ten. CDR3 length: 15 amino acids. Germline assignment: CDR1 MNHEY and CDR2 SVGEGT. V was clipped by 1 base and J by 2 bases, with 9 bases between them. The gene calls are TRBV6-2 or TRBV6-3 and TRBJ1-3; no reliable D call. The TCR comes from an adult who received the AZD1222 COVID-19 vaccine. Sequencing was performed on peripheral blood, taken 28 days after the second AZD1222 dose. The CDR3 nucleotides read TGTGCCAGCAGTTACTTAGCCGGGGCTGGAAACACCATATATTTT. Translating it yields CASSYLAGAGNTIYF.